The present TCR beta chain was sequenced within a study of post-analysis software for immune sequencing data. Study-level information: Patients with relapsing-remitting, secondary progressive and progressive-relapsing multiple sclerosis courses were all represented. The study's findings and limits: Strong same-batch co-clustering of samples appeared with F measure clustering. When patients were compared with controls, about 5 TRBV segments were more frequent, TRBV5-6, TRBV5-1 and TRBV20-1 among them. Compared with controls, patients showed significantly lower normalized Chao1 diversity.

Unique molecular identifiers featured in each of the TCR beta cDNA libraries. Approximately 500,000 cDNA molecules were obtained per 1 to 10 million input T cells. TCRdb analysed the PCR reads with MiXCR anew, one entry per CDR3 protein. The table includes under 900,000 distinct CDR3 sequences, roughly 50% detected once. The CDR3 spans 20 residues. CDR1 and CDR2 from the germline V gene are SSHAT and FNYEAQ (reference sequence). As for this clonotype: As yet, its antigen is unknown. Germline is not matched at one junction end, which may reflect a read error.

The chain has TRBV7-7 and TRBJ2-3; D is tentatively TRBD1 or TRBD2 (7 bases each). This receptor was obtained from a girl aged 10 to 17 with multiple sclerosis. The material sequenced was blood. In nucleotides, the CDR3 is TGTGCTAGCAGCTTAACGGGGCCGGGCGGGAGCCTACCAGGGGGAGATACGCAGTATTTT. Translated, it gives CASSLTGPGGSLPGGDTQYF.